These T cell receptor beta chains were read from a single sample in a study of cytomegalovirus exposure and HLA in healthy donors. Data came from immunoSEQ multiplex PCR; TCRdb stores just in-frame clones and leaves some out. The repertoire holds fewer than 250,000 clones, around 79% seen once, with around 1.9% in the top ten. The sequencing input was PBMCs. The source of these receptors is a male donor in good health and CMV-seronegative. Both conserved end residues are part of each CDR3. D genes are given only for firm matches. Only part of the rows carry a size: once, few, many, or a class if the clone is expanded.

V	J	D	size	CDR3	DNA
TRBV5-4	TRBJ2-1	.	.	CASTGDSSYNEQFF	TGTGCCAGCACAGGCGACAGCTCCTACAATGAGCAGTTCTTC
TRBV7-2	TRBJ2-7	.	.	CASSPQGGSSYEQYF	TGTGCCAGCAGCCCCCAGGGGGGCAGCTCCTACGAGCAGTACTTC
TRBV18	TRBJ1-5	TRBD1	.	CASSHFPGQGGDQPQHF	TGTGCCAGCTCACATTTTCCGGGACAGGGGGGTGATCAGCCCCAGCATTTT
TRBV7-9	TRBJ2-2	TRBD2	.	CSSSQETSGGNTGELFF	TGTTCCAGCAGCCAAGAGACTAGCGGGGGGAACACCGGGGAGCTGTTTTTT
TRBV28	TRBJ2-1	TRBD2	.	CATCAGGSGGNEQFF	TGTGCCACCTGCGCGGGGGGAAGCGGCGGAAATGAGCAGTTCTTC
TRBV6-1	TRBJ1-4	.	.	CASSELPATNEKLFF	TGTGCCAGCAGTGAACTGCCAGCAACTAATGAAAAACTGTTTTTT
TRBV12-5	TRBJ2-1	TRBD1	.	CASGLQTTGGRNEQFF	TGTGCTAGTGGTTTGCAAACAACAGGGGGACGCAATGAGCAGTTCTTC
TRBV14	TRBJ2-1	.	.	CASSQDSTAYNEQFF	TGTGCCAGCAGCCAAGATTCGACTGCCTACAATGAGCAGTTCTTC
TRBV28	TRBJ2-7	TRBD2	.	CASGPIAGAAYYEQYF	TGTGCTTCTGGCCCAATAGCGGGAGCGGCCTACTACGAGCAGTACTTC
TRBV7-2	TRBJ2-5	TRBD1	once	CASSLTGGLETQYF	TGTGCCAGCAGCTTAACAGGGGGTTTGGAGACCCAGTACTTC
TRBV29-1	TRBJ2-3	.	.	CSVGARGISTDTQYF	TGCAGCGTTGGGGCCAGGGGTATCAGCACAGATACGCAGTATTTT
TRBV4-1	TRBJ1-4	.	.	CASSQGRGLGTGSKLFF	TGCGCCAGCAGCCAGGGCAGGGGCTTAGGTACGGGGTCCAAACTGTTTTTT
TRBV4-1	TRBJ2-7	.	.	CASSQDGARAYEQYF	TGCGCCAGCAGCCAAGATGGTGCGCGGGCCTACGAGCAGTACTTC
TRBV30	TRBJ1-2	TRBD1	.	CAWSLGDRIHYGYTF	TGTGCCTGGAGTCTTGGGGACAGAATTCACTATGGCTACACCTTC
TRBV29-1	TRBJ1-1	.	.	CSVDWGGAAEAFF	TGCAGCGTTGATTGGGGGGGGGCCGCTGAAGCTTTCTTT
TRBV27	TRBJ1-4	TRBD1	few	CASRPSKLGTGGGKLFF	TGTGCCAGCAGACCATCAAAACTCGGGACAGGGGGGGGAAAACTGTTTTTT
TRBV10-3	TRBJ1-2	.	few	CAISDARAHYGYTF	TGTGCCATCAGTGATGCCAGGGCGCACTATGGCTACACCTTC
TRBV6-6	TRBJ2-1	.	.	CASSYTYNEQFF	TGTGCCAGCAGTTACACTTACAATGAGCAGTTCTTC
TRBV12-5	TRBJ2-1	.	.	CASVSGSLENNEQFF	TGTGCTAGTGTTTCGGGGTCTCTCGAGAACAATGAGCAGTTCTTC
TRBV27	TRBJ2-7	TRBD2	.	CASSFGLAGVYEQYF	TGTGCCAGCAGTTTTGGGCTAGCGGGAGTCTACGAGCAGTACTTC
TRBV5-4	TRBJ2-3	.	.	CASSLVAATDTQYF	TGTGCCAGCAGCTTGGTAGCGGCCACAGATACGCAGTATTTT
TRBV9	TRBJ2-5	.	few	CASSVGANQETQYF	TGTGCCAGCAGCGTAGGGGCGAACCAAGAGACCCAGTACTTC
TRBV7-2	TRBJ1-2	.	.	CASSSDKFYGYTF	TGTGCCAGCAGCTCGGACAAATTCTATGGCTACACCTTC
TRBV4-2	TRBJ2-7	TRBD2	.	CASSLLTSGGSSYEQYF	TGTGCCAGCAGCCTGTTGACTAGCGGGGGGAGCTCCTACGAGCAGTACTTC
TRBV5-1	TRBJ2-7	.	.	CASSSRRGGTYEQYF	TGCGCCAGCAGCTCCCGGAGGGGAGGAACCTACGAGCAGTACTTC
TRBV7-2	TRBJ2-7	.	few	CASSFDDPGVYEQYF	TGTGCCAGCAGCTTTGACGACCCAGGCGTTTACGAGCAGTACTTC
TRBV6-4	TRBJ1-1	TRBD1	.	CAGRTGGTEAFF	TGTGCCGGAAGGACAGGGGGCACTGAAGCTTTCTTT
TRBV5-6	TRBJ2-7	TRBD2	.	CASSLASGRDEQYF	TGTGCCAGCAGCTTGGCTAGCGGGAGGGACGAGCAGTACTTC
TRBV5-1	TRBJ2-7	TRBD1	.	CASSYRQGSYEQYF	TGCGCCAGCAGCTACCGACAGGGGTCCTACGAGCAGTACTTC
TRBV18	TRBJ2-7	.	.	CASSPRDGSYEQYF	TGTGCCAGCTCGCCGCGGGACGGCTCCTACGAGCAGTACTTC
TRBV4-3	TRBJ2-1	TRBD1	once	CASSQSVPQGSYYNEQFF	TGCGCCAGCAGCCAATCCGTACCACAGGGGTCATACTACAATGAGCAGTTCTTC
TRBV2	TRBJ2-7	.	once	CASSRRVSEQYF	TGTGCCAGCAGCCGCAGGGTCAGCGAGCAGTACTTC
TRBV29-1	TRBJ1-4	.	.	CSVDVPGRAGEKLFF	TGCAGCGTTGATGTTCCGGGGAGGGCGGGCGAAAAACTGTTTTTT
TRBV13	TRBJ2-7	TRBD1	.	CASSPGVRQGVYEQYF	TGTGCCAGCAGCCCTGGGGTTAGGCAGGGGGTCTACGAGCAGTACTTC
TRBV7-2	TRBJ1-2	.	.	CASSLPGRVEDYGYTF	TGTGCCAGCAGCTTGCCAGGGAGGGTTGAGGACTATGGCTACACCTTC
TRBV7-9	TRBJ1-1	.	few	CASSPAGGEAFF	TGTGCCAGCAGCCCAGCCGGGGGGGAAGCTTTCTTT